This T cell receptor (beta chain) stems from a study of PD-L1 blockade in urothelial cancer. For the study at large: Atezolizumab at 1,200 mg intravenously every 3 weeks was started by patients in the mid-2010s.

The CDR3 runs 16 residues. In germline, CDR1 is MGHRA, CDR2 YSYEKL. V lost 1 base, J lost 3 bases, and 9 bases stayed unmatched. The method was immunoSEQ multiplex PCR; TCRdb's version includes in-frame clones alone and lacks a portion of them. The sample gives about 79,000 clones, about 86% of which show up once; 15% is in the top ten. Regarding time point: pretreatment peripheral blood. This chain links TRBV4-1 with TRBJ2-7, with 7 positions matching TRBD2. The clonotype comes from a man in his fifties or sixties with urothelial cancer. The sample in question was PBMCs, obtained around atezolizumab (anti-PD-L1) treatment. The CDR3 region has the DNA TGCGCCAGCAGCCAAGTATTGGGACGGGGGGACTACGAGCAGTACTTC. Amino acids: CASSQVLGRGDYEQYF.